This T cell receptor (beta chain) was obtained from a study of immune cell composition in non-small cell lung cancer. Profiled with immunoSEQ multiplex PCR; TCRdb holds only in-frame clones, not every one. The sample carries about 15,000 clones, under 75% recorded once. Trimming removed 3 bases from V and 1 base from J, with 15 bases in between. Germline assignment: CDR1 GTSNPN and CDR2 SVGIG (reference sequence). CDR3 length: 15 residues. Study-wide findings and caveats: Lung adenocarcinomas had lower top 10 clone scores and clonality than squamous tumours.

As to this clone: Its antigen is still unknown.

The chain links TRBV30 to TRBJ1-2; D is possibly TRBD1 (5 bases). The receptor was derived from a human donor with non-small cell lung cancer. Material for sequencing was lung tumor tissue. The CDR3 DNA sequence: TGTGCCTGGAGGGCCGGGACTGAATTTAACTATGGCTACACCTTC. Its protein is CAWRAGTEFNYGYTF.